This note documents a single T cell receptor beta chain sequence. Its target antigen remains unknown. No qualities accompany the bases; no much larger clone lies one base away. Germline trimming: 3 bases from V, 6 bases from J; junction bases outside gene matches: 6. From the cysteine up to the phenylalanine, the CDR3 has a length of 15 residues. Just CDR3 DNA is preserved here, 45 bases in frame from base 1. The germline V gene yields KGHSH for CDR1 and LQKENI for CDR2. The sample belongs to a study of OX40 agonist ivuxolimab in advanced cancers. In terms of the full investigation: Ivuxolimab, which targeted the costimulatory receptor OX40 (CD134), was an agonistic, fully human IgG2 monoclonal antibody. Prior anti-PD-1, anti-PD-L1 or anti-CTLA-4 therapy was permitted, and 40% of dose-escalation patients had received checkpoint inhibitors. The dose-escalation cohort was about 87% male with a mean age of around 64 years, ranging from roughly 20 to 80. Of the approximately 50 patients in dose escalation, about 20 had hepatocellular carcinoma, roughly 15 had melanoma, 9 had renal cell carcinoma and 9 had head and neck cancer. The purpose of peripheral TCRbeta sequencing was to test whether ivuxolimab changed TCR sequence diversity and led to clonal T-cell expansion. Intravenous ivuxolimab was administered to patients every 2 weeks at six dose levels: 0.01, 0.1, 0.3, 1.5, 3 and 10 mg/kg. Partial responses occurred in three dose-escalation patients, of whom one had hepatocellular carcinoma and two had cutaneous melanoma. The paper reports the monotherapy dose-escalation portion (N of about 56 patients) of the phase I ivuxolimab trial.

Genomic DNA was extracted from sorted cells for sequencing of the TCRbeta CDR3 region. The immunoSEQ Assay was used to sequence the TCRbeta CDR3 regions. The source is immuneACCESS, and TCRdb retained only in-frame sequences with V and J called. Part of the clones is not carried over; for the studies checked, unresolved V genes explain less than half of this, and the remainder is unexplained. The sample data list about 58,000 clones, and more than 70% of these were observed just once. About 1% of the sample goes to the ten largest clones. Paper-wide results and their limitations: Low levels of normalized T-cell clonal expansion were also seen in some patients who did not respond. The antigen specificity of the clonally expanded peripheral T cells was not determined. At doses of 0.1 to 3.0 mg/kg, clonal expansion of both CD4+ and CD8+ blood T cells was observed from baseline to week 6. On average, CD8+ T cells showed more expanded clones than CD4+ T cells after ivuxolimab. In partial responders in the 0.1-3.0 mg/kg groups, normalized peripheral clonal expansion was found to be among the lowest, especially among CD8+ T cells.

Patients with a history of autoimmune disease or receiving systemic immunosuppression were excluded from the trial. Peripheral blood for TCR sequencing was collected from all dose cohorts at baseline, on cycle 4 day 1, and on cycle 7 day 1. The samples were taken from a phase I, first-in-human, multicenter, open-label dose-escalation trial of ivuxolimab. Adults with locally advanced or metastatic head and neck squamous cell, hepatocellular, melanoma or renal cell carcinoma were enrolled in the trial. Before TCR sequencing, CD4+ T cells and CD8+ T cells were sorted from peripheral blood as separate populations.

Material: CD4+ or CD8+ T cells sorted from blood, obtained in a trial of the OX40 agonist ivuxolimab. The sequence joins TRBV18 to TRBJ1-4; a stretch of 8 junction bases matches TRBD1. The clonotype was recovered from an adult with an advanced solid tumor such as melanoma, head and neck, liver or kidney cancer. CDR3 region: CASSPAGGTDEKLFF. The sequenced DNA: TGTGCCAGCTCACCGGCAGGGGGCACCGATGAAAAACTGTTTTTT.